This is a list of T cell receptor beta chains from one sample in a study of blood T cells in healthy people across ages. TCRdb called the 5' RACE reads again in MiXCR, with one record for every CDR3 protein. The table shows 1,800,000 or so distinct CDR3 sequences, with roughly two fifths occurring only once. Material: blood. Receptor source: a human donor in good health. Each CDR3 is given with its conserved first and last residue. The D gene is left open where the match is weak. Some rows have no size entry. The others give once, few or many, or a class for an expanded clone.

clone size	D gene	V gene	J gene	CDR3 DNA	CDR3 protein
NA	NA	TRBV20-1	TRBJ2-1	TGCAGTGCTAGTGCAGGGCCCAATGAGCAGTTCTTC	CSASAGPNEQFF
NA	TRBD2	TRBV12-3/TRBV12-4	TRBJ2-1	TGTGCCAGCAGTTTAAGGGCGGGGGGCACCTACAATGAGCAGTTCTTC	CASSLRAGGTYNEQFF
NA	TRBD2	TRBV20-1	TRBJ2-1	TGCAGTGCTGCACGGGCGGGGGGGGATGAGCAGTTCTTC	CSAARAGGDEQFF
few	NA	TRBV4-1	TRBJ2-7	TGCGCCAGCAGCCAGGCTGGACTTGAAGGAAAGTACGAGCAGTACTTC	CASSQAGLEGKYEQYF
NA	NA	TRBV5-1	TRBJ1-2	TGCGCCAGCAGCTTGGACAACGAGAGTGGCTACACCTTC	CASSLDNESGYTF
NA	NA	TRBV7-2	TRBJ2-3	TGTGCCAGCAGCTTAGATCCCCTTGGGGGCACAGATACGCAGTATTTT	CASSLDPLGGTDTQYF
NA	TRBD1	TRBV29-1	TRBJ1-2	TGCAGCACTGGGGACAGATATGGCCACACCTTC	CSTGDRYGHTF
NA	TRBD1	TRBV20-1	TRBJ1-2	TGCAGTGCTAGAAAGTTTCCAGGGGGCAGCTATGGCTACACCTTC	CSARKFPGGSYGYTF
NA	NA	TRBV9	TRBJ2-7	TGTGCCAGCAGCGTAGACCCGGCGGACGAGCAGTACTTC	CASSVDPADEQYF
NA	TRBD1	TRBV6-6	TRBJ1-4	TGTGCCGCCAACAGGGGCGTTAATGAAAAACTGTTTTTT	CAANRGVNEKLFF
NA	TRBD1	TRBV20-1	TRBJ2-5	TGCAGTGCAAGCCTCTCAGGGGGCCAAGAGACCCAGTACTTC	CSASLSGGQETQYF
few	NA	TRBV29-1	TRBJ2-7	TGCAGCGTTCGTCCAGGGCAAAACGAGCAGTACTTC	CSVRPGQNEQYF
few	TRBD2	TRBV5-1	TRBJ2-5	TGCGCCAGCAGCTCCTCCGGGACTAGCTATGAGACCCAGTACTTC	CASSSSGTSYETQYF
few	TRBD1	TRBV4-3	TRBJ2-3	TGCGCCAGCAGCCAAGAATCGGACAGGCGGGCGGCAGATACGCAGTATTTT	CASSQESDRRAADTQYF